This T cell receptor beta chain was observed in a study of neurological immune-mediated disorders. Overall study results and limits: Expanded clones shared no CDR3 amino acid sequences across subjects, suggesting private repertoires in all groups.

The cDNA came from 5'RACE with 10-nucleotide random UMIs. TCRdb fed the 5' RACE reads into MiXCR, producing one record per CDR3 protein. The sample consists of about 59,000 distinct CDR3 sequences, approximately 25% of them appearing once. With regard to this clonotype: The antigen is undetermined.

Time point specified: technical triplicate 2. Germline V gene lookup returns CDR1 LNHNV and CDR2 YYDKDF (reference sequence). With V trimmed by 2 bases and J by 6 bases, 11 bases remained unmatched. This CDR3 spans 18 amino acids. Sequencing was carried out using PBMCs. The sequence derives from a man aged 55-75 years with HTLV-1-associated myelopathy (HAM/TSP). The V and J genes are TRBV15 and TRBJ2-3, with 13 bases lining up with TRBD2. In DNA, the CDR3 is TGTGCCACCAGCAGACAAAAGTACGGGACTAGCGGGATTGATACGCAGTATTTT. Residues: CATSRQKYGTSGIDTQYF. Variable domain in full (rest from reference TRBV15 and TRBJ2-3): DAMVIQNPRYQVTQFGKPVTLSCSQTLNHNVMYWYQQKSSQAPKLLFHYYDKDFNNEADTPDNFQSRRPNTSFCFLDIRSPGLGDTAMYLCATSRQKYGTSGIDTQYFGPGTRLTVL.